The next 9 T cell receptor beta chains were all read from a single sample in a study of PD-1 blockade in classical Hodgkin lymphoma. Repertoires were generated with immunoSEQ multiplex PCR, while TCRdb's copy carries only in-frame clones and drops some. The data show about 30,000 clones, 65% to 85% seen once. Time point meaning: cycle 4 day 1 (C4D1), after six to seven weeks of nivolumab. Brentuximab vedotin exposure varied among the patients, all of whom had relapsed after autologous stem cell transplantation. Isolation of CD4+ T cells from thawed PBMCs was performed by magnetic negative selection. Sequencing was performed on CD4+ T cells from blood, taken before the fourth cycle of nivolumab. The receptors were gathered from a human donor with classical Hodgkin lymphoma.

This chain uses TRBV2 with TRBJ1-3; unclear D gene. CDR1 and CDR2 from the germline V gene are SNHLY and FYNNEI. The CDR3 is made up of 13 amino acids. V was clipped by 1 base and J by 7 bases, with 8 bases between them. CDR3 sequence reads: CASSEGGSNTIYF. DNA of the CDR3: TGTGCCAGCAGTGAAGGAGGGTCGAACACCATATATTTT.

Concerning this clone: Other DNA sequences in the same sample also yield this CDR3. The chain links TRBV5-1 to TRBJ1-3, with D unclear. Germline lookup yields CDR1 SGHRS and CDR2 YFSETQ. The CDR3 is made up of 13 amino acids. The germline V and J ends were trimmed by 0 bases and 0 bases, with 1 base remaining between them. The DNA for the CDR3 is TGCGCCAGCAGCTTGGGCTCTGGAAACACCATATATTTT. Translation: CASSLGSGNTIYF.

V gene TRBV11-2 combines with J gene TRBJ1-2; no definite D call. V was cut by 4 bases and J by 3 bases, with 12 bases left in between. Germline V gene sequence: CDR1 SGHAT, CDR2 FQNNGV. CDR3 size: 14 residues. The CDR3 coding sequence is TGTGCCAGCAGCTCCCTCAAAGCGGACTATGGCTACACCTTC. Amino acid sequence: CASSSLKADYGYTF.

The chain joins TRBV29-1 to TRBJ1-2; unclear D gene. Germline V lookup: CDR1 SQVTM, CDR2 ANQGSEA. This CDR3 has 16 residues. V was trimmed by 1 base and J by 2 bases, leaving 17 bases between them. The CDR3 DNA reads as TGCAGCGTTGAAGCCCCCCGGAGGGAGGGCAACTATGGCTACACCTTC. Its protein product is CSVEAPRREGNYGYTF.

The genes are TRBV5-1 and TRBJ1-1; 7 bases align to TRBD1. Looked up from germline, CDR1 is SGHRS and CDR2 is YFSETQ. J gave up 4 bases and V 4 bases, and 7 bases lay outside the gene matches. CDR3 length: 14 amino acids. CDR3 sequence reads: CASSPQGGSTEAFF. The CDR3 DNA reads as TGCGCCAGCAGCCCTCAGGGGGGCAGCACTGAAGCTTTCTTT.

CDR3: CASSTGTANTEAFF. The CDR3 DNA is TGTGCCAGCAGTACCGGGACAGCAAACACTGAAGCTTTCTTT. The rearrangement links TRBV6-1 to TRBJ1-1; 7 nucleotides agree with TRBD1. Looked up from germline, CDR1 is MNHNS and CDR2 is SASEGT. After removal of 5 bases from V and 2 bases from J, the junction contained 5 bases not matched to a gene. The CDR3 extends over 14 amino acids.

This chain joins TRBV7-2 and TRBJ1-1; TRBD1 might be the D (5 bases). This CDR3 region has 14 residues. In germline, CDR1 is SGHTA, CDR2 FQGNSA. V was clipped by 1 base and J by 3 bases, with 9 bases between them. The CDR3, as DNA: TGTGCCAGCAGCTTAGGGTGGGGCGACACTGAAGCTTTCTTT. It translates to CASSLGWGDTEAFF.

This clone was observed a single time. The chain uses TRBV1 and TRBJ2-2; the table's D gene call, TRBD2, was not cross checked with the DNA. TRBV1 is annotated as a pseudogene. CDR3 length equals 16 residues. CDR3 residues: CTSSQGGTPVPGELFF. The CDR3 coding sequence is TGCACCAGCAGCCAGGGCGGGACTCCCGTCCCCGGGGAGCTGTTTTTT.

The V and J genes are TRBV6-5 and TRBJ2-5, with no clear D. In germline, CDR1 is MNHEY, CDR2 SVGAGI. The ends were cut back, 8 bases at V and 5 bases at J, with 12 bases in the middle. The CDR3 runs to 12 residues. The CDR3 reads CASYERPETQYF. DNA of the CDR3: TGTGCCAGCTATGAGAGGCCGGAGACCCAGTACTTC.